The present T cell receptor (beta chain) was sequenced within a study of shared clonotypes between healthy human individuals. Germline CDR1 SGHDT, CDR2 YYEEEE. This CDR3 region has 16 residues. Losses at the gene ends were 4 bases for V and 4 bases for J; bases not matched to a gene: 12. Under the authors' procedure: ImmunoSEQ sequences covered only the junction and lacked quality scores; filtering therefore differed. Assay used: immunoSEQ multiplex PCR; TCRdb lists only in-frame clones, some missing. V, J and clone size were drawn from that table, and D and trimming were deduced from the DNA. The data hold 1.5 million to 1.9 million clones, with approximately 98% observed a single time. Study observations and caveats: Compared with memory subsets, naive subsets generally had larger estimated richness.

About this clone itself: Its antigen is as yet unknown.

The sequencing input was naive CD4+ T cells sorted from blood. Subset noted: CD45RA+ positively selected. The chain employs TRBV5-6 and TRBJ1-2; 8 bases agree with TRBD1. This TCR came from a man aged 25 to 40 in good health. CDR3 nucleotides: TGTGCCAGCAGCCAGCGCCGGGACAGGTGGGTCTATGGCTACACCTTC. Its protein is CASSQRRDRWVYGYTF.